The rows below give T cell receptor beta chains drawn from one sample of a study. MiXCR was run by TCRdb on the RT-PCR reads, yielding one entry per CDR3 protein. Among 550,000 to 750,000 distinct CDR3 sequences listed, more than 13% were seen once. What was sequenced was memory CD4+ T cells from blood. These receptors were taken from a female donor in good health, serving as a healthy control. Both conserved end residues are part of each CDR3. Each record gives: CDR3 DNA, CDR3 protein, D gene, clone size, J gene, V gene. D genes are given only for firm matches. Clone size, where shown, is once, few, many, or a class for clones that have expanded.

DNA: TGTGCCATCAGTCGGGGGTACGAGCAGTACTTC
CDR3: CAISRGYEQYF
D: NA
size: few
J: TRBJ2-7
V: TRBV10-3

DNA: TGTGCCAGCAGCTTGTCCGCTAGCGGGAGTATCTACGAGCAGTACTTC
CDR3: CASSLSASGSIYEQYF
D: TRBD2
size: few
J: TRBJ2-7
V: TRBV7-2

DNA: TGCGCCAGCAGCTTGGACAGGCCGGACAATGAGCAGTTCTTC
CDR3: CASSLDRPDNEQFF
D: NA
size: few
J: TRBJ2-1
V: TRBV5-1

DNA: TGCGCCAGCAGCTTTTGGGGACAGGGGCCGGGCACTGAAGCTTTCTTT
CDR3: CASSFWGQGPGTEAFF
D: TRBD1
size: few
J: TRBJ1-1
V: TRBV5-1

DNA: TGTGCCAGCGCGGGCAGTGGGGGCACCGGGGAGCTGTTTTTT
CDR3: CASAGSGGTGELFF
D: NA
size: NA
J: TRBJ2-2
V: TRBV6-1

DNA: TGTGCCAGCAGCATCCGACAGACCTACGAGCAGTACTTC
CDR3: CASSIRQTYEQYF
D: NA
size: NA
J: TRBJ2-7
V: TRBV13

DNA: TGTGCCAGTGGCCGCGACAACGCTAACTATGGCTACACCTTC
CDR3: CASGRDNANYGYTF
D: NA
size: NA
J: TRBJ1-2
V: TRBV6-6

DNA: TGTGCCAGCAGTCGGACTCTCGGTTACGAGCAGTACTTC
CDR3: CASSRTLGYEQYF
D: NA
size: many
J: TRBJ2-7
V: TRBV6-5

DNA: TGTGCCGGACGCGGGGGGCAGGGAGGGGATACGCAGTATTTT
CDR3: CAGRGGQGGDTQYF
D: TRBD2
size: NA
J: TRBJ2-3
V: TRBV6-6

DNA: TGTGCCAGCAGCTTAGTAGGGACAGGGACTGGAAACACCATATATTTT
CDR3: CASSLVGTGTGNTIYF
D: TRBD1
size: many
J: TRBJ1-3
V: TRBV7-2

DNA: TGCAGTGCATTCGAAGCTGGCTACACCTTC
CDR3: CSAFEAGYTF
D: NA
size: many
J: TRBJ1-2
V: TRBV29-1

DNA: TGTGCCAGCAGCTTATACGCAGGGGAAACTGAAGCTTTCTTT
CDR3: CASSLYAGETEAFF
D: NA
size: few
J: TRBJ1-1
V: TRBV7-3

DNA: TGTGCCAGCAGTTCGGACGGGGACACTGAAGCTTTCTTT
CDR3: CASSSDGDTEAFF
D: NA
size: NA
J: TRBJ1-1
V: TRBV12-3/TRBV12-4

DNA: TGCAGTGCTCGGTCCGGGACTGGCGCGTCAGATACGCAGTATTTT
CDR3: CSARSGTGASDTQYF
D: NA
size: NA
J: TRBJ2-3
V: TRBV20-1

DNA: TGTGCCATCGATCCTAGCGGGAGTGGGGTTTACAATGAGCAGTTCTTC
CDR3: CAIDPSGSGVYNEQFF
D: TRBD2
size: NA
J: TRBJ2-1
V: TRBV10-3

DNA: TGTGCCAGCAGCCCTGGGACTACCTCCTACGAGCAGTACTTC
CDR3: CASSPGTTSYEQYF
D: TRBD2
size: many
J: TRBJ2-7
V: TRBV6-5

DNA: TGTGCCAGCAGCTCTACGGGACATTCTTACAATGAGCAGTTCTTC
CDR3: CASSSTGHSYNEQFF
D: NA
size: NA
J: TRBJ2-1
V: TRBV7-3

DNA: TGTGCCAGCAGTTACACAGGGGTGACCCAGTACTTC
CDR3: CASSYTGVTQYF
D: TRBD1
size: many
J: TRBJ2-5
V: TRBV6-5

DNA: TGTGCCACCAGTGATGCACAGGGGTGGAATGAGCAGTTCTTC
CDR3: CATSDAQGWNEQFF
D: TRBD1
size: few
J: TRBJ2-1
V: TRBV24-1

DNA: TGCAGTGCTCATTACAAAGGGGCCTACGAGCAGTACTTC
CDR3: CSAHYKGAYEQYF
D: NA
size: many
J: TRBJ2-7
V: TRBV20-1

DNA: TGCGCCAGCAGCCCGGTTACAGACTATGGCTACACCTTC
CDR3: CASSPVTDYGYTF
D: NA
size: few
J: TRBJ1-2
V: TRBV5-1

DNA: TGTGCCAGCAGCCCAGGGGACGCAACACAAGCTTTCTTT
CDR3: CASSPGDATQAFF
D: NA
size: NA
J: TRBJ1-1
V: TRBV7-8

DNA: TGTGCCAGCAGTTACGACAGGAGTTTCTACAATGAGCAGTTCTTC
CDR3: CASSYDRSFYNEQFF
D: NA
size: few
J: TRBJ2-1
V: TRBV27

DNA: TGCGCCAGCAACAACCCAGCGGCAGAACCCTACGAGCAGTACTTC
CDR3: CASNNPAAEPYEQYF
D: NA
size: few
J: TRBJ2-7
V: TRBV5-1